Included here is one T cell receptor (beta chain) sequence, with context. TCRdb keeps only in-frame clones here, not all; method: immunoSEQ multiplex PCR. The profile shows around 90,000 clones, roughly 86% of them singletons. These data originate in a study of control samples from healthy donors and cancer patients. This TCR was sampled from a man aged 25-40 years in good health. Sequencing used blood.

CDR3 region: CASSASGNTIYF. Written as DNA, the CDR3 is TGTGCCAGCAGCGCTTCAGGAAACACCATATATTTT. This rearrangement joins TRBV25-1 to TRBJ1-3; D unresolved. Per the germline V gene, CDR1 is MGHDK and CDR2 is SYGVNS. V shed 6 bases and J shed 4 bases, with 7 bases lying between them. The CDR3 consists of 12 residues. Using reference TRBV25-1 and TRBJ1-3 for the parts outside the CDR3, the full variable domain is EADIYQTPRYLVIGTGKKITLECSQTMGHDKMYWYQQDPGMELHLIHYSYGVNSTEKGDLSSESTVSRIRTEHFPLTLESARPSHTSQYLCASSASGNTIYFGEGSWLTVV.